This note documents a single TCR beta chain sequence. Germline V gives CDR1 LNHDA, CDR2 SQIVND (reference sequence). V lost 4 bases to trimming and J lost 0 bases; unmatched junction nucleotides: 10. This CDR3 is built from 17 residues. Assay used: immunoSEQ multiplex PCR; TCRdb lists only in-frame clones, some missing. The sample contains hundreds of thousands of clones, 82% of which appear only once. This sample was included in a study of control samples from healthy donors and cancer patients. The receptor's source is a woman aged 60-70 years with lung cancer. What was sequenced was PBMCs. The chain recombines TRBV19 with TRBJ1-1, with TRBD1 matching over 8 bases. The CDR3 loop reads CASSTPDRGRMNTEAFF. CDR3 DNA: TGTGCCAGTAGTACCCCAGACAGGGGTAGAATGAACACTGAAGCTTTCTTT.